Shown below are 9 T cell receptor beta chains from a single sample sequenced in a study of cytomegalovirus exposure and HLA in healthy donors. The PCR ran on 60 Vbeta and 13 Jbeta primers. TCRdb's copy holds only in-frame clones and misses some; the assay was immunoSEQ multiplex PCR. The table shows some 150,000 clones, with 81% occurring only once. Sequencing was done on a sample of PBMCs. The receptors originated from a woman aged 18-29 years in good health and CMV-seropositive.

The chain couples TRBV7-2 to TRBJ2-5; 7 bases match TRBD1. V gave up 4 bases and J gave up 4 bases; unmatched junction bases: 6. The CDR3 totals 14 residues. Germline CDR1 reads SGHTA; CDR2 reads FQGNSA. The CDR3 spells CASSYGTVAETQYF. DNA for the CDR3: TGTGCCAGCAGCTACGGGACAGTCGCAGAGACCCAGTACTTC.

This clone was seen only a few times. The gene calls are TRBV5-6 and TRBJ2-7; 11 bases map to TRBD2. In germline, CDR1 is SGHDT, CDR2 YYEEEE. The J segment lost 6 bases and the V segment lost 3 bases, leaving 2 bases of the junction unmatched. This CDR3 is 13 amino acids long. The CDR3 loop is CASSSLAGVEQYF. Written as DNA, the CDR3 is TGTGCCAGCAGCTCACTAGCGGGAGTCGAGCAGTACTTC.

CDR3 nucleotide sequence: TGTGCCAGCAGTCTCGCCCGGGGGGGCTCCTACAATGAGCAGTTCTTC. Its translation is CASSLARGGSYNEQFF. This rearrangement joins TRBV28 to TRBJ2-1; 8 nucleotides align to TRBD2. Germline assignment: CDR1 MDHEN and CDR2 SYDVKM. V shed 5 bases and J 0 bases; nucleotides not matched to a gene: 6. This CDR3 region has 16 residues.

CDR3 protein: CASSVLVGGEFF. The CDR3 DNA reads TGTGCCAGCAGTGTGTTAGTCGGAGGGGAGTTCTTC. The rearrangement links TRBV2 to TRBJ2-1; D might be TRBD2 (6 bases). Trimming pared 4 bases from V and 14 bases from J, leaving 15 bases between. Germline CDR1 and CDR2: SNHLY and FYNNEI. The CDR3 runs 12 residues.

The CDR3 here is CASSPGIAGENTDTQYF. The DNA for the CDR3 is TGTGCCAGCAGCCCTGGTATAGCGGGGGAGAACACAGATACGCAGTATTTT. The V call is TRBV5-4, the J call TRBJ2-3; TRBD2 matches at 9 bases. The length of the CDR3 is 17 residues. In germline, CDR1 is SGHNT, CDR2 YYREEE (reference sequence). V was clipped by 4 bases and J by 2 bases; unmatched bases: 11.

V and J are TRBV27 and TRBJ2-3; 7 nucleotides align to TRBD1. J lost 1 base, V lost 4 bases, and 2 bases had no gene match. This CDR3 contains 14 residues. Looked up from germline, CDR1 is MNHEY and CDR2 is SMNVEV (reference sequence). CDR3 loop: CASSSTGGTDTQYF. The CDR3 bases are TGTGCCAGCAGTTCAACAGGGGGCACAGATACGCAGTATTTT.

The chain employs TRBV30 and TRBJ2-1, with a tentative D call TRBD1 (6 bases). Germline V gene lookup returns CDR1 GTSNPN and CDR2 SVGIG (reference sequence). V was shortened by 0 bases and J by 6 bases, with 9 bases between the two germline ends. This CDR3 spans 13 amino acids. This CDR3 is CAWSVGQTNEQFF. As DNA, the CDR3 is TGTGCCTGGAGTGTAGGACAGACCAATGAGCAGTTCTTC.

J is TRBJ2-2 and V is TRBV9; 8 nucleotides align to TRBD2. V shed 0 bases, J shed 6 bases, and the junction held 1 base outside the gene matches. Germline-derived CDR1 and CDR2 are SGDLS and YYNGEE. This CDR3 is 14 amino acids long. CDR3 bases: TGTGCCAGCAGCGTAGGCGGGGGGTCCGGGGAGCTGTTTTTT. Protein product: CASSVGGGSGELFF.

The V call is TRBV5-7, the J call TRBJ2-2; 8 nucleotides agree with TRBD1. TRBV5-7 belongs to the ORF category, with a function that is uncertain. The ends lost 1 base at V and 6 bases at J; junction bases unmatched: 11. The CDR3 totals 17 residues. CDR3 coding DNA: TGTGCCAGCAGCTTGCCCCGGCAGGGGGCGAAGGCCGGGGAGCTGTTTTTT. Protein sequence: CASSLPRQGAKAGELFF.